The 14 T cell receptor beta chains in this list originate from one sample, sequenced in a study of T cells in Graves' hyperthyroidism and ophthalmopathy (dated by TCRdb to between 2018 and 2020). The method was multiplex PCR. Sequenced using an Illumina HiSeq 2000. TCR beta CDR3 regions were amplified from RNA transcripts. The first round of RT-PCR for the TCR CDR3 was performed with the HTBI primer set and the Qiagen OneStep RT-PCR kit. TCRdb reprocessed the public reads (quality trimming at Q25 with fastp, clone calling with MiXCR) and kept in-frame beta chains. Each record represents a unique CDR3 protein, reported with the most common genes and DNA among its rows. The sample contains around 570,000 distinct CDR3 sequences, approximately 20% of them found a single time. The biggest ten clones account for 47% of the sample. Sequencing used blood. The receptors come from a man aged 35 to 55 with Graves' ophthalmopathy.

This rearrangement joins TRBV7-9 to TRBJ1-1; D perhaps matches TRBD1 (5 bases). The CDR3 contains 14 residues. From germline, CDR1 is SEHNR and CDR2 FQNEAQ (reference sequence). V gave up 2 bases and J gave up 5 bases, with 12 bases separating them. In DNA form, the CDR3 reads TGTGCCAGCAGCTTAACAGGTCGTAGAACTGAAGCTTTCTTT. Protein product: CASSLTGRRTEAFF. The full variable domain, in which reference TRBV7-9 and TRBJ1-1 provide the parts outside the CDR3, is DTGVSQNPRHKITKRGQNVTFRCDPISEHNRLYWYRQTLGQGPEFLTYFQNEAQLEKSRLLSDRFSAERPKGSFSTLEIQRTEQGDSAMYLCASSLTGRRTEAFFGQGTRLTVV.

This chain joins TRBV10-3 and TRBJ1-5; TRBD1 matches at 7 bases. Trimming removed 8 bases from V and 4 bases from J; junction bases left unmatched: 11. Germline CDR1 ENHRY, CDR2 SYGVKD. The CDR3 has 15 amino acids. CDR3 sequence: CAIALGGGGNQPQHF. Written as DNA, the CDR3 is TGTGCCATCGCATTAGGAGGGGGCGGGAATCAGCCCCAGCATTTT.

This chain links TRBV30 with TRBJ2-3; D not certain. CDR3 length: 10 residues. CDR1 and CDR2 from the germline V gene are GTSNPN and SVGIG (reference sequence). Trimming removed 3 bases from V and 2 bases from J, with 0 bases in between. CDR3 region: CAWSTDTQYF. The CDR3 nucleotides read TGTGCCTGGAGCACAGATACGCAGTATTTT.

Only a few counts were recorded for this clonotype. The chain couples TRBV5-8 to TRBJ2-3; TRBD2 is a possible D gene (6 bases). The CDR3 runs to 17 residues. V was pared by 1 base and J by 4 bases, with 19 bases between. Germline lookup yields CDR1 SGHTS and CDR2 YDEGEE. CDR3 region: CASSLPPGLRGSDTQYF. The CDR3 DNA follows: TGTGCCAGCAGCTTGCCGCCGGGACTGAGAGGTTCAGATACGCAGTATTTT.

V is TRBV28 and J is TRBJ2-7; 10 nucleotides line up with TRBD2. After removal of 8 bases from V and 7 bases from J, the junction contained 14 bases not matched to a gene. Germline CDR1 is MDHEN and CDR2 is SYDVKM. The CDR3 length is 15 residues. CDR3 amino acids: CASSEGASGRYEQYF. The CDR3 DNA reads TGTGCCAGCTCGGAAGGGGCTAGCGGGAGATATGAGCAGTACTTC.

Written as DNA, the CDR3 is TGTGCCAGTAGTATAGGGGGTAGCGGGAGCTACGAGCAGTACTTC. Translated, it gives CASSIGGSGSYEQYF. V and J are TRBV19 and TRBJ2-7; 9 nucleotides align to TRBD2. The V gene end was trimmed by 1 base and the J gene end by 3 bases; junction bases not matched to a gene: 4. Germline V gives CDR1 LNHDA, CDR2 SQIVND (reference sequence). This CDR3 is built from 15 residues.

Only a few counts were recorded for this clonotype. In DNA, the CDR3 is TGTGCCAGCAGCCAAGATTGGCGGGAGGGCCGGAATGAGCAGTTCTTC. Translating it yields CASSQDWREGRNEQFF. The J gene is TRBJ2-1, the V gene TRBV3-1; 9 bases agree with TRBD2. In germline, CDR1 is LGHDT, CDR2 YNNKEL (reference sequence). The J segment lost 7 bases and the V segment lost 0 bases, leaving 7 bases of the junction unmatched. This CDR3 contains 16 residues.

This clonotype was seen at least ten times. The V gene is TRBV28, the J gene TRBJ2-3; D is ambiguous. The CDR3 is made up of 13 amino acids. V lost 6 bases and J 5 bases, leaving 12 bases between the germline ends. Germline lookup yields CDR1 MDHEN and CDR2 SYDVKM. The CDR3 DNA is TGTGCCAGCAGACACAGTGAAAGAGATACGCAGTATTTT. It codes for CASRHSERDTQYF.

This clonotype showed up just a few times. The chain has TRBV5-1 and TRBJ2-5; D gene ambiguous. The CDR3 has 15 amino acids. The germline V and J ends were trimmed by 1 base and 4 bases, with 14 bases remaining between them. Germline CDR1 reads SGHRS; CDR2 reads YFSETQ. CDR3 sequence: CASSLMGATGETQYF. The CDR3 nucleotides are TGCGCCAGCAGCTTGATGGGCGCGACTGGAGAGACCCAGTACTTC. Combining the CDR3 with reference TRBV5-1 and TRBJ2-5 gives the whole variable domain KAGVTQTPRYLIKTRGQQVTLSCSPISGHRSVSWYQQTPGQGLQFLFEYFSETQRNKGNFPGRFSGRQFSNSRSEMNVSTLELGDSALYLCASSLMGATGETQYFGPGTRLLVL.

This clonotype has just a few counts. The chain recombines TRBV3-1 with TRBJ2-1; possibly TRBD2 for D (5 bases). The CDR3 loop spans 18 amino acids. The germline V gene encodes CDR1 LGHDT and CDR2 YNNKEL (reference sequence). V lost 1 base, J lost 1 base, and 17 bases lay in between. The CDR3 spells CASSQGHLATKSYNEQFF. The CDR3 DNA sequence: TGTGCCAGCAGCCAAGGGCATCTAGCCACGAAATCCTACAATGAGCAGTTCTTC.

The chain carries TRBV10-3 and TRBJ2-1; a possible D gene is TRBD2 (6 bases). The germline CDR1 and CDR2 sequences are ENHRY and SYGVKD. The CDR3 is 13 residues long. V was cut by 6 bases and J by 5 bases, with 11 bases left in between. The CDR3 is CAIRKGTDNEQFF. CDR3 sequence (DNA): TGTGCCATCAGAAAGGGGACTGACAATGAGCAGTTCTTC.

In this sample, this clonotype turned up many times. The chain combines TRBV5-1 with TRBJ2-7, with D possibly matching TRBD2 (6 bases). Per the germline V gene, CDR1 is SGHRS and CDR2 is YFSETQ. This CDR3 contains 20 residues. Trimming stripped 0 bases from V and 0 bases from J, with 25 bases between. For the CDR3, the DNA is TGCGCCAGCAGCTTGGCCGTTCTCGGGGGAATTAAAGCCTCCTCCTACGAGCAGTACTTC. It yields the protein CASSLAVLGGIKASSYEQYF. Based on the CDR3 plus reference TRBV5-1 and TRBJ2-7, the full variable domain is KAGVTQTPRYLIKTRGQQVTLSCSPISGHRSVSWYQQTPGQGLQFLFEYFSETQRNKGNFPGRFSGRQFSNSRSEMNVSTLELGDSALYLCASSLAVLGGIKASSYEQYFGPGTRLTVT.

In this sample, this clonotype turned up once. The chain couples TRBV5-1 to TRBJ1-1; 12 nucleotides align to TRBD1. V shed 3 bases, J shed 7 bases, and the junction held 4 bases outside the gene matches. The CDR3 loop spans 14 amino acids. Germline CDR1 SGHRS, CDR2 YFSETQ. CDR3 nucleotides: TGCGCCAGCAGCTGGGACAGGGGGCGGGGTGAAGCTTTCTTT. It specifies CASSWDRGRGEAFF.

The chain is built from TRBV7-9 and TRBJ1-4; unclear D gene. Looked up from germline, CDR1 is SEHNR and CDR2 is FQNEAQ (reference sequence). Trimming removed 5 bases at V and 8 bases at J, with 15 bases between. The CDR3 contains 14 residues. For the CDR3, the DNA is TGTGCCAGCAGCGATTCCACGCAAGGGGAAAAACTGTTTTTT. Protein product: CASSDSTQGEKLFF.